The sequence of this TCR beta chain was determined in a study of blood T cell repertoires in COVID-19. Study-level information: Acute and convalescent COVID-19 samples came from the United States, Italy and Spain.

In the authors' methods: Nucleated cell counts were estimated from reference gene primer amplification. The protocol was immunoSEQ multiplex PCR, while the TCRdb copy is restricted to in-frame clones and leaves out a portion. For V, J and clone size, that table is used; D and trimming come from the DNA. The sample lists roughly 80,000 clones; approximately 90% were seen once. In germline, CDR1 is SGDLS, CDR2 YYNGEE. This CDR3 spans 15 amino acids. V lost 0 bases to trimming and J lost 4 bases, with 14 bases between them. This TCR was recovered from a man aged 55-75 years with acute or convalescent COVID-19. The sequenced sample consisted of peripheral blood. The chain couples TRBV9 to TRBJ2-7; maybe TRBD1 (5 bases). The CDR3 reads CASSVAPGAGYEQYF. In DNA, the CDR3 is TGTGCCAGCAGCGTAGCTCCTGGGGCTGGATACGAGCAGTACTTC.